This record covers a single T cell receptor beta chain. The antigen is undetermined. This entry belongs to a study of T cell responses to AZD1222 COVID-19 vaccine. The study, taken as a whole, reports: Spike was spanned by vaccine-associated CD4 TCRs, with dominance at 160-218 and 743-854. Clonal diversity may have been underestimated in mostly white British donors.

The method was immunoSEQ multiplex PCR; TCRdb's version includes in-frame clones alone and lacks a portion of them. The sample has tens of thousands of clones, roughly four fifths seen once. Per germline, CDR1 SGHTA and CDR2 FQGNSA. This CDR3 contains 17 residues. Trimming cost V 6 bases and J 5 bases; bases outside gene matches: 12. This TCR was recovered from an adult in good health. The source was peripheral blood, collected on day 0 of AZD1222 vaccination. V usage is TRBV7-2 and J usage is TRBJ2-2; the match to TRBD2 covers 10 bases. CDR3 sequence: CASSPDARAGGTGELFF. CDR3 sequence (DNA): TGTGCCAGCAGTCCCGACGCTCGAGCGGGGGGGACCGGGGAGCTGTTTTTT.